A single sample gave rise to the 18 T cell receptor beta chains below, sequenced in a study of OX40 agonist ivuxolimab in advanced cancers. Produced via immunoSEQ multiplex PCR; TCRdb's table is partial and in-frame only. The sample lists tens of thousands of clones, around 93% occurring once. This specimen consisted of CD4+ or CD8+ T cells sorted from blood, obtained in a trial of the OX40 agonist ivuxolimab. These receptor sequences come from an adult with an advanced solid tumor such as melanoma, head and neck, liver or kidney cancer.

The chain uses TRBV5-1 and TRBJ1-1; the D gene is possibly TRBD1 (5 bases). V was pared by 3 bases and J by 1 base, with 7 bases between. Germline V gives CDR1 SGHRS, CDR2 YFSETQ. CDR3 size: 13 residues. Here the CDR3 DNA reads TGCGCCAGCAGCTACGACAGGAACACTGAAGCTTTCTTT. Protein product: CASSYDRNTEAFF.

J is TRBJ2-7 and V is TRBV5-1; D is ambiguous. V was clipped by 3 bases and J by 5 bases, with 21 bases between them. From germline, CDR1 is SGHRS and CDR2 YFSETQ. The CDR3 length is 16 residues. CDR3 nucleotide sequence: TGCGCCAGCAGCTGGATGAAAGGGAATGAATTTAACGAGCAGTACTTC. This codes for CASSWMKGNEFNEQYF.

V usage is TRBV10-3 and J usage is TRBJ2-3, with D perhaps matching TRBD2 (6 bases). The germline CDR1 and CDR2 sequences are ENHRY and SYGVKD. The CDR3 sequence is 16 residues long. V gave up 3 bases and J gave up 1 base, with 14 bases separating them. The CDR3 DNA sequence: TGTGCCATCAGTGAAGGGAAATCTAGCGGCACAGATACGCAGTATTTT. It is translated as CAISEGKSSGTDTQYF.

The CDR3 DNA reads as TGTGCCAGCAGTAGGGCCAGGGGAGGAACCGGGGAGCTGTTTTTT. It specifies CASSRARGGTGELFF. This chain uses TRBV28 with TRBJ2-2, with D perhaps assigned TRBD1 or TRBD2 (6 bases each). Germline V CDR1 and CDR2: MDHEN, SYDVKM. This CDR3 is 15 amino acids long. V was shortened by 5 bases and J by 5 bases, with 15 bases between the two germline ends.

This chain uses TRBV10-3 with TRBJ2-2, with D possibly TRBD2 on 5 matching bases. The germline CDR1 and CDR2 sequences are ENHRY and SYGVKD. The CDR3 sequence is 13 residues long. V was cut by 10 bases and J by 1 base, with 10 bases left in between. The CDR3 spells CATSGGNTGELFF. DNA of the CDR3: TGTGCCACGTCAGGAGGGAACACCGGGGAGCTGTTTTTT.

For the CDR3, the DNA is TGTGCCAGCAGTTCCGACAGGGGTGAATATGGCTACACCTTC. Amino acid sequence: CASSSDRGEYGYTF. The chain is built from TRBV28 and TRBJ1-2; 8 nucleotides line up with TRBD1. The ends lost 4 bases at V and 5 bases at J; junction bases unmatched: 6. This CDR3 is 14 amino acids long. CDR1 is MDHEN and CDR2 is SYDVKM in the germline V gene.

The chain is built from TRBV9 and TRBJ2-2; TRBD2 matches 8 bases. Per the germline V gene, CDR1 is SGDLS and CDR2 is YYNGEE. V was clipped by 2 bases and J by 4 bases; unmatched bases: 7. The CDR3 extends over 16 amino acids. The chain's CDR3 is CASSVTGGRGTGELFF. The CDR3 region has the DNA TGTGCCAGCAGCGTTACGGGAGGGCGAGGCACCGGGGAGCTGTTTTTT. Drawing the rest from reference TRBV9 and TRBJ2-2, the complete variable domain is DSGVTQTPKHLITATGQRVTLRCSPRSGDLSVYWYQQSLDQGLQFLIQYYNGEERAKGNILERFSAQQFPDLHSELNLSSLELGDSALYFCASSVTGGRGTGELFFGEGSRLTVL.

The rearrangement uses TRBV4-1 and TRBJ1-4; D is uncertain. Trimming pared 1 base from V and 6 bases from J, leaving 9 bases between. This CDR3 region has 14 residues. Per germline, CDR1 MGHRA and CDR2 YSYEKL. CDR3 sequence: CASSQAALDEKLFF. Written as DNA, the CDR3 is TGCGCCAGCAGCCAAGCGGCGTTGGATGAAAAACTGTTTTTT.

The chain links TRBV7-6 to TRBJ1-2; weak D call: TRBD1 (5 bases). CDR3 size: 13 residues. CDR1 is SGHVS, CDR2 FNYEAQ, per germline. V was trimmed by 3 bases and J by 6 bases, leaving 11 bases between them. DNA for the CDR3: TGTGCCAGCAGCTTTGGTGGGACGGATGGCTACACCTTC. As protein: CASSFGGTDGYTF.

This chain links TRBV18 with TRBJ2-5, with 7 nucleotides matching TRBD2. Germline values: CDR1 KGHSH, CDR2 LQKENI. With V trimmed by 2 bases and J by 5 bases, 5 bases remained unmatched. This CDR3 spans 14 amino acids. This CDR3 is CASSPARGSETQYF. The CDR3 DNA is TGTGCCAGCTCACCAGCGCGGGGGTCGGAGACCCAGTACTTC.

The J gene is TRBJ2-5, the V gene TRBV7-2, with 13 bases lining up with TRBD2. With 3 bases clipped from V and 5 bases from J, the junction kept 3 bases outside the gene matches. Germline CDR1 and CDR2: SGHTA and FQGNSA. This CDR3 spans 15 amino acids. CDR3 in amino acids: CASSFGTSGVETQYF. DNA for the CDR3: TGTGCCAGCAGCTTTGGGACTAGCGGGGTGGAGACCCAGTACTTC.

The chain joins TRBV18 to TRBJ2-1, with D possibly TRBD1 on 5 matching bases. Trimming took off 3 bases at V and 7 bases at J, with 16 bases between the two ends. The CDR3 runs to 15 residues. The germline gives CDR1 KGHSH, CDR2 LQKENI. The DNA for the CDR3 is TGTGCCAGCTCACCCACAGGTCCAGGTTATAATGAGCAGTTCTTC. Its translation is CASSPTGPGYNEQFF.

CDR3 sequence: CASSLVAAGSGNQNIQYF. In DNA form, the CDR3 reads TGTGCCAGCAGCTTAGTGGCGGCTGGTAGCGGGAACCAAAACATTCAGTACTTC. V and J are TRBV7-2 and TRBJ2-4; 8 nucleotides align to TRBD2. The CDR3 is 18 amino acids. CDR1 is SGHTA, CDR2 FQGNSA, per germline. J was trimmed by 5 bases and V by 1 base; bases with no gene match: 13.

The CDR3 DNA follows: TGTGCCAGCTCACCAACAGGGCCGGGAGGTGAAGAGACCCAGTACTTC. Protein sequence: CASSPTGPGGEETQYF. The V and J genes are TRBV18 and TRBJ2-5; a possible D gene is TRBD2 (7 bases). The CDR3 is made up of 16 amino acids. Looked up from germline, CDR1 is KGHSH and CDR2 is LQKENI. Trimming pared 2 bases from V and 3 bases from J, leaving 16 bases between.

The CDR3 bases are TGTGCCAGCAGTTTAGTCGCCGGGACAGGGCCTTCAGGTACGCAGTATTTT. Protein: CASSLVAGTGPSGTQYF. The chain has TRBV27 and TRBJ2-3; 9 bases fit TRBD1. The germline V gene encodes CDR1 MNHEY and CDR2 SMNVEV (reference sequence). The CDR3 extends over 17 amino acids. V gave up 2 bases and J gave up 8 bases; unmatched junction bases: 14.

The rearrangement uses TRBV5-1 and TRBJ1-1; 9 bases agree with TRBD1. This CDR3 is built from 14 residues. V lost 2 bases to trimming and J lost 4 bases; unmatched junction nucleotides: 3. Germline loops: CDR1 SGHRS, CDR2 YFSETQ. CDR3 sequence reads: CASSLTGGSTEAFF. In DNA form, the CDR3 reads TGCGCCAGCAGCTTAACAGGGGGCAGCACTGAAGCTTTCTTT.

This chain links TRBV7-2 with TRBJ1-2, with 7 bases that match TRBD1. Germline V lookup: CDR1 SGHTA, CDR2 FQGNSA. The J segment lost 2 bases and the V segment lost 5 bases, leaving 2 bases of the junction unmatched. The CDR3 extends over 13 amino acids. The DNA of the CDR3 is TGTGCCAGCAGCCAGGACAGGAACTATGGCTACACCTTC. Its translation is CASSQDRNYGYTF.

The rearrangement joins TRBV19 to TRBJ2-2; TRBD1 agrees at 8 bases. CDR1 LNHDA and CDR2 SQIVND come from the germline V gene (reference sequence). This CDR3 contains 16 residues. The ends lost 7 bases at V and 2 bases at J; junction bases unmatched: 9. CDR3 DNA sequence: TGTGCCAGTACCGCCACCGACAGGGGTAACACCGGGGAGCTGTTTTTT. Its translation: CASTATDRGNTGELFF. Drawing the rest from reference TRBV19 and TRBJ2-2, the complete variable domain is DGGITQSPKYLFRKEGQNVTLSCEQNLNHDAMYWYRQDPGQGLRLIYYSQIVNDFQKGDIAEGYSVSREKKESFPLTVTSAQKNPTAFYLCASTATDRGNTGELFFGEGSRLTVL.